A single sample gave rise to the 31 T cell receptor beta chains below, sequenced in a study of shared clonotypes between healthy human individuals. CD8 cells regarded as naive lacked CD45RO, were positively chosen for CCR7, and omitted terminally differentiated effector memory CD45RA+ cells. Using immunoSEQ multiplex PCR, the repertoire was profiled, and TCRdb retains in-frame clones only, with some absent. The sample holds about 2.1 million clones; 93% are singletons and the top ten take approximately 1.6%. Sequencing used naive CD8+ T cells from PBMCs. The receptors come from a man aged 18 to 29 in good health. Some clones in this sample may be carry-over from other donors' samples.

This sequence joins TRBV4-3 and TRBJ1-5; D not certain. The CDR3 is made up of 14 amino acids. The germline V gene has CDR1 LGHNA and CDR2 YSLEER. The V and J ends lost 0 bases and 6 bases respectively, with 9 bases between them. CDR3 residues: CASSQDVTGQPQHF. CDR3 DNA: TGCGCCAGCAGCCAAGATGTTACGGGTCAGCCCCAGCATTTT.

V is TRBV5-1 and J is TRBJ2-1; 7 bases match TRBD2. Germline values: CDR1 SGHRS, CDR2 YFSETQ. Trimming took 0 bases from V and 6 from J; bases not matched to a gene: 12. The CDR3 has 17 amino acids. This chain's CDR3 is CASSLEYSGAQFNEQFF. The CDR3 nucleotides read TGCGCCAGCAGCTTGGAGTACAGCGGGGCCCAATTCAATGAGCAGTTCTTC. Full variable domain (missing parts from reference TRBV5-1 and TRBJ2-1): KAGVTQTPRYLIKTRGQQVTLSCSPISGHRSVSWYQQTPGQGLQFLFEYFSETQRNKGNFPGRFSGRQFSNSRSEMNVSTLELGDSALYLCASSLEYSGAQFNEQFFGPGTRLTVL.

The table lists this clone with a count of one. V and J are TRBV30 and TRBJ2-2; 7 bases agree with TRBD1. Germline CDR1 GTSNPN, CDR2 SVGIG (reference sequence). Trimming removed 5 bases from V and 5 bases from J; junction bases left unmatched: 8. CDR3 length: 14 amino acids. For the CDR3, the DNA is TGTGCCTGGCAAAGGGGGCGCAGAACCGGGGAGCTGTTTTTT. Protein: CAWQRGRRTGELFF.

V gene TRBV27 combines with J gene TRBJ2-1; D possibly corresponds to TRBD1 (6 bases). V was clipped by 7 bases and J by 9 bases, with 16 bases between them. From germline, CDR1 is MNHEY and CDR2 SMNVEV (reference sequence). The CDR3 runs 13 residues. CDR3 coding DNA: TGTGCCAGCACCCCGCGAGGGGGAAGTGAGCAGTTCTTC. Its protein is CASTPRGGSEQFF.

V is TRBV7-8 and J is TRBJ2-1, with TRBD1 as a possible D gene (5 bases). The CDR3 consists of 16 residues. V dropped 1 base and J dropped 5 bases, with 15 bases sitting between them. Per the germline V gene, CDR1 is SGHVS and CDR2 is FQNEAQ. The CDR3 spells CASSLGERGWNNEQFF. For the CDR3, the DNA is TGTGCCAGCAGCTTAGGGGAAAGGGGTTGGAACAATGAGCAGTTCTTC.

V gene TRBV14 combines with J gene TRBJ2-1, with 9 bases aligning to TRBD1. Germline lookup yields CDR1 SGHDN and CDR2 FVKESK. The CDR3 runs 16 residues. The J segment lost 4 bases and the V segment lost 2 bases, leaving 6 bases of the junction unmatched. The CDR3 is CASSQTRTGEYNEQFF. CDR3 in DNA: TGTGCCAGCAGCCAAACCAGGACAGGGGAATACAATGAGCAGTTCTTC.

V gene TRBV7-8 combines with J gene TRBJ2-3; TRBD1 or TRBD2 may be the D gene (7 bases each). There are 15 residues in the CDR3. Germline V gene sequence: CDR1 SGHVS, CDR2 FQNEAQ. Trimming removed 5 bases at V and 4 bases at J, with 16 bases between. The CDR3 reads CASSPGGVGSDTQYF. CDR3 nucleotides: TGTGCCAGCAGCCCAGGGGGGGTTGGATCAGATACGCAGTATTTT.

The chain combines TRBV5-1 with TRBJ1-5, with D uncertain. V lost 0 bases and J lost 6, with 7 bases in between. There are 13 residues in the CDR3. Germline V gene sequence: CDR1 SGHRS, CDR2 YFSETQ. The CDR3 coding sequence is TGCGCCAGCAGCTTGGGGGCGGGTCAGCCCCAGCATTTT. This translates into CASSLGAGQPQHF.

The V gene is TRBV4-2, the J gene TRBJ1-5; D gene uncertain. The CDR3 spans 18 residues. V gave up 0 bases and J gave up 3 bases, with 18 bases separating them. Per the germline V gene, CDR1 is LGHNA and CDR2 is YNFKEQ. The DNA for the CDR3 is TGTGCCAGCAGCCAAGATCTACCGGTGGACCCGGACAATCAGCCCCAGCATTTT. This sequence encodes CASSQDLPVDPDNQPQHF.

This clone was detected only once. This sequence joins TRBV27 and TRBJ2-7; the D call may be TRBD1 or TRBD2 (5 bases each). CDR1 and CDR2 (germline): MNHEY, SMNVEV (reference sequence). This CDR3 spans 18 amino acids. Trimming removed 0 bases at V and 1 base at J, with 19 bases between. CDR3 nucleotide sequence: TGTGCCAGCAGTTTATCGATAATCCGGACTGGGGGTTCCTACGAGCAGTACTTC. Translated, it gives CASSLSIIRTGGSYEQYF.

This chain connects TRBV9 to TRBJ2-7; D might be TRBD2 (5 bases). Germline V gives CDR1 SGDLS, CDR2 YYNGEE. This CDR3 region has 13 residues. V dropped 5 bases and J dropped 2 bases, with 11 bases sitting between them. The DNA of the CDR3 is TGTGCCAGCAGTAAAAGCGGCGCCTACGAGCAGTACTTC. Protein product: CASSKSGAYEQYF. Together with reference TRBV9 and TRBJ2-7, the CDR3 gives the full variable domain: DSGVTQTPKHLITATGQRVTLRCSPRSGDLSVYWYQQSLDQGLQFLIQYYNGEERAKGNILERFSAQQFPDLHSELNLSSLELGDSALYFCASSKSGAYEQYFGPGTRLTVT.

The chain uses TRBV4-3 and TRBJ2-1, with 8 positions matching TRBD2. CDR1 is LGHNA and CDR2 is YSLEER in the germline V gene. V shed 6 bases and J 8 bases; nucleotides not matched to a gene: 6. The CDR3 totals 13 residues. CDR3 in DNA: TGCGCCAGCAGTCCCGGACTAGCCTATGAGCAGTTCTTC. Translated: CASSPGLAYEQFF.

The rearrangement uses TRBV11-2 and TRBJ1-1, with D unclear. The CDR3 loop spans 14 amino acids. Trimming removed 5 bases from V and 0 bases from J, with 10 bases in between. Germline V gene data show CDR1 as SGHAT and CDR2 as FQNNGV. Written as DNA, the CDR3 is TGTGCCAGCAGCCACACAAGTATGAACACTGAAGCTTTCTTT. Its translation: CASSHTSMNTEAFF.

Regarding this clone: The junction does not match germline at one end; this may be a read error. V is TRBV2 and J is TRBJ2-3, with D possibly matching TRBD2 (6 bases). CDR3 size: 16 residues. CDR1 is SNHLY, CDR2 FYNNEI, per germline. The CDR3 region is CASREAGGRTTDTQYF. The CDR3 coding sequence is TGTGCCAGCAGGGAAGCGGGCGGCCGGACCACAGATACGCAGTATTTT.

The chain combines TRBV27 with TRBJ2-2; weak D call: TRBD2 (5 bases). Trimming stripped 10 bases from V and 3 bases from J, with 15 bases between. The CDR3 is 14 amino acids. Looked up from germline, CDR1 is MNHEY and CDR2 is SMNVEV (reference sequence). Here the CDR3 DNA reads TGTGCCACCAAAGGGAGCCGATACACCGGGGAGCTGTTTTTT. It encodes CATKGSRYTGELFF.

This chain joins TRBV10-3 and TRBJ2-3; 7 bases match TRBD1. The CDR3 loop spans 15 amino acids. After removal of 8 bases from V and 1 base from J, the junction contained 9 bases not matched to a gene. The germline V gene has CDR1 ENHRY and CDR2 SYGVKD. The CDR3 sequence is CAIRTGTDRTDTQYF. In DNA, the CDR3 is TGTGCCATCCGGACCGGGACAGATCGCACAGATACGCAGTATTTT.

The CDR3 nucleotides are TGTGCCAGCAGCTTGACTTCGTCCCTTTACGAGCAGTACTTC. As protein: CASSLTSSLYEQYF. V gene TRBV5-6 combines with J gene TRBJ2-7, with D hard to call. Germline-derived CDR1 and CDR2 are SGHDT and YYEEEE. The CDR3 loop spans 14 amino acids. V was trimmed by 1 base and J by 4 bases, leaving 12 bases between them.

The rearrangement joins TRBV27 to TRBJ2-6; 7 bases are shared with TRBD1. Germline V gene lookup returns CDR1 MNHEY and CDR2 SMNVEV (reference sequence). The CDR3 consists of 20 residues. V gave up 3 bases and J gave up 0 bases; unmatched junction bases: 14. DNA for the CDR3: TGTGCCAGCAGTTTTGCGCCGACAGGGCTTAAACCCTCTGGGGCCAACGTCCTGACTTTC. As protein: CASSFAPTGLKPSGANVLTF.

V is TRBV28 and J is TRBJ2-1; TRBD2 matches at 7 bases. Germline V gene lookup returns CDR1 MDHEN and CDR2 SYDVKM. With V trimmed by 5 bases and J by 3 bases, 4 bases remained unmatched. The length of the CDR3 is 14 residues. This chain's CDR3 is CASSRAGIYNEQFF. The CDR3, as DNA: TGTGCCAGCAGTCGAGCGGGGATCTACAATGAGCAGTTCTTC.

About this clone: Other DNA variants within this sample encode the same CDR3. V is TRBV10-3 and J is TRBJ1-1; D gene uncertain. Trimming stripped 3 bases from V and 2 bases from J, with 4 bases between. The CDR3 consists of 12 residues. Per germline, CDR1 ENHRY and CDR2 SYGVKD. In DNA form, the CDR3 reads TGTGCCATCAGTGAAGGAAACACTGAAGCTTTCTTT. Amino acids: CAISEGNTEAFF.

The chain carries TRBV4-2 and TRBJ2-5; TRBD2 matches at 7 bases. Germline lookup yields CDR1 LGHNA and CDR2 YNFKEQ. After removal of 1 base from V and 3 bases from J, the junction contained 17 bases not matched to a gene. The CDR3 extends over 19 amino acids. This CDR3 is CASSQGFSIASSGEETQYF. The CDR3 region has the DNA TGTGCCAGCAGCCAAGGGTTCTCTATAGCGTCTAGCGGTGAAGAGACCCAGTACTTC.

The chain uses TRBV7-2 and TRBJ2-6; D call uncertain. CDR1 and CDR2 (germline): SGHTA, FQGNSA. Deletions cut 3 bases from V and 0 bases from J, with 6 bases between. The CDR3 has 15 residues. CDR3 nucleotides: TGTGCCAGCAGCTTGTGGGGCTCTGGGGCCAACGTCCTGACTTTC. Its translation: CASSLWGSGANVLTF.

With respect to this clone: The same CDR3 is also encoded by other DNA sequences in this sample. The rearrangement uses TRBV30 and TRBJ2-3, with 8 bases that match TRBD2. Looked up from germline, CDR1 is GTSNPN and CDR2 is SVGIG (reference sequence). The CDR3 loop spans 14 amino acids. The junction had 4 bases not matched to a gene; V was cut back by 3 bases and J by 2 bases. CDR3 DNA sequence: TGTGCCTGGAGCTTAGCGGGAAACACAGATACGCAGTATTTT. As protein: CAWSLAGNTDTQYF.

This chain's CDR3 is CASRSKPAGLHYEQYF. The CDR3, as DNA: TGTGCCAGCAGATCAAAACCAGCGGGACTACACTACGAGCAGTACTTC. The chain links TRBV27 to TRBJ2-7; 7 bases are shared with TRBD2. V lost 6 bases, J lost 3 bases, and 14 bases stayed unmatched. This CDR3 comprises 16 residues. Germline V gene data show CDR1 as MNHEY and CDR2 as SMNVEV (reference sequence).

The J gene is TRBJ2-1, the V gene TRBV9, with D possibly being TRBD1 or TRBD2 (7 bases each). Germline V gene data show CDR1 as SGDLS and CDR2 as YYNGEE. Trimming removed 3 bases from V and 7 bases from J, with 20 bases in between. This CDR3 contains 16 residues. CDR3 region: CASSEKGQRGLNEQFF. In DNA form, the CDR3 reads TGTGCCAGCAGCGAGAAGGGACAGCGGGGTTTGAATGAGCAGTTCTTC.

The chain couples TRBV27 to TRBJ1-1, with TRBD1 matching over 8 bases. The CDR3 spans 14 residues. The ends lost 6 bases at V and 5 bases at J; junction bases unmatched: 8. Germline-derived CDR1 and CDR2 are MNHEY and SMNVEV (reference sequence). The DNA of the CDR3 is TGTGCCAGCAGACACACAGGGGGTCGGACTGAAGCTTTCTTT. Translated, it gives CASRHTGGRTEAFF.

The J gene is TRBJ1-2, the V gene TRBV13; D not resolved. Germline V CDR1 and CDR2: PRHDT, FYEKMQ (reference sequence). V was pared by 4 bases and J by 0 bases, with 18 bases between. The CDR3 has 17 residues. Here the CDR3 DNA reads TGTGCCAGCAGCTACAGCCTTTCCGCAACCCCTAACTATGGCTACACCTTC. Translation: CASSYSLSATPNYGYTF.

V and J are TRBV4-2 and TRBJ1-3; D possibly corresponds to TRBD1 (6 bases). CDR3 length equals 16 residues. V lost 0 bases to trimming and J lost 4 bases, with 13 bases between them. The germline CDR1 and CDR2 sequences are LGHNA and YNFKEQ. CDR3 in amino acids: CASSQDQTGTGNTIYF. The CDR3, as DNA: TGTGCCAGCAGCCAAGATCAGACAGGAACAGGAAACACCATATATTTT.

The chain carries TRBV6-1 and TRBJ2-5; 8 nucleotides agree with TRBD1. The CDR3 covers 13 residues. Losses at the gene ends were 8 bases for V and 4 bases for J; bases not matched to a gene: 6. CDR1 is MNHNS and CDR2 is SASEGT in the germline V gene. CDR3 sequence: CASRPTGVETQYF. CDR3 nucleotides: TGTGCCAGCCGGCCGACAGGGGTAGAGACCCAGTACTTC.

As DNA, the CDR3 is TGTGCCAGCAGCTTAGGGGAAAATCAGCCCCAGCATTTT. Amino acids: CASSLGENQPQHF. The gene calls are TRBV7-8 and TRBJ1-5, with D unresolved. Germline V gene data show CDR1 as SGHVS and CDR2 as FQNEAQ. The CDR3 sequence is 13 residues long. Trimming removed 1 base from V and 4 bases from J, with 5 bases in between.

The rearrangement uses TRBV5-1 and TRBJ2-1; D is uncertain. Germline CDR1 and CDR2: SGHRS and YFSETQ. V lost 3 bases to trimming and J lost 0 bases, with 7 bases between them. The CDR3 spans 14 residues. The CDR3: CASSSGISYNEQFF. The CDR3 DNA reads as TGCGCCAGCAGCTCAGGAATCTCCTACAATGAGCAGTTCTTC. The variable domain in full, completed from reference TRBV5-1 and TRBJ2-1, reads KAGVTQTPRYLIKTRGQQVTLSCSPISGHRSVSWYQQTPGQGLQFLFEYFSETQRNKGNFPGRFSGRQFSNSRSEMNVSTLELGDSALYLCASSSGISYNEQFFGPGTRLTVL.